The T cell receptor (beta chain) described here comes from a study of T cells in Graves' hyperthyroidism and ophthalmopathy. Remarks on this clonotype: Its antigen remains unidentified.

Template material for amplifying TCR beta CDR3 regions consisted of RNA transcripts. HTBI primers were employed in a first-round RT-PCR of the TCR CDR3. TCRdb called the multiplex PCR reads again in MiXCR, with one record for every CDR3 protein. The data contain a few hundred thousand distinct CDR3 sequences, about half of them singletons. No progression to ophthalmopathy during 18 months of follow-up defined stable disease. Findings and caveats of the study: Ophthalmopathy got predicted by the model a median approximately six months before its onset.

CDR1 and CDR2 from the germline V gene are DFQATT and SNEGSKA (reference sequence). The CDR3 spans 12 residues. V lost 1 base, J lost 7 bases, and 11 bases lay in between. The receptor was derived from a woman between 18 and 29 years old with Graves' hyperthyroidism. J is TRBJ2-7 and V is TRBV20-1, with D perhaps matching TRBD2 (5 bases). The sequenced sample was peripheral blood or thyroid tissue (not recorded which). The CDR3 reads CSARGGVGEQYF. In nucleotides, the CDR3 is TGCAGTGCTAGAGGGGGAGTCGGGGAGCAGTACTTC.